The subject of this entry is one TCR beta chain. This clone has a handful of counts. Its cognate antigen has yet to be identified. It has no much larger one-base neighbor in the sample; base qualities were not kept. The source of the sample is a study of blood T cell repertoires in COVID-19 (dated by TCRdb to between 2020 and 2021). Background on the whole study: Samples from collaborators originated in the United States, Italy and Spain and spanned both the acute and convalescent phases of COVID-19. Sample metadata almost always included a de-identified subject ID, COVID-19 status, age in years and sex. The material from the prospective study consisted of cDNA or gDNA derived from T cells, B-cell-depleted T cells, or PBMCs. The samples were drawn from the first 160 participants of the ongoing ImmuneRACE study and from 1,254 subjects provided by 6 global collaborators. Subjects who had been exposed to COVID-19, were actively infected with it, or had recovered from it provided the deeply sampled blood TCRbeta repertoires that made up the dataset. The repertoires were made available in a free public database intended to serve as a resource for research on the immune response to SARS-CoV-2. Where available, HLA class I and class II types were taken from metadata supplied by the sample provider and were not determined by assay-based typing. Summary of the overall study and its limitations: The quantity of clinical and demographic metadata differed by source and by participant and was supplied without curation.

From cysteine to phenylalanine, the CDR3 is 14 amino acids long. Kept here is only the CDR3 DNA, which spans 42 bases and is read in frame from base 1. The germline V gene (reference sequence) yields MNHNY for CDR1 and SVGAGI for CDR2. V is clipped by 7 bases and J by 5 bases, and the sequence between their germline boundaries is 17 bases long. The collaborating institutions used their own protocols to collect whole blood in K2EDTA tubes. For TCRbeta analysis, collaborators shipped samples in one of three forms: frozen whole blood, isolated PBMCs, or DNA extracted from either of those sample types. The immunoSEQ Assay, a bias-controlled multiplex PCR, was used to amplify TCRbeta CDR3 regions from genomic DNA. As for the authors' bioinformatics: The number of nucleated cells in each sample was estimated by amplification of reference gene primers within the assay. To quantify the absolute abundance of each unique TCRbeta CDR3 rearrangement, sequence reads were collapsed and filtered. For each sample, productive Simpson clonality was calculated by taking the square root of Simpson's diversity index across productive rearrangements. TCRdb took over this immuneACCESS table, retaining in-frame rearrangements with V and J assigned. Such tables are incomplete; in checked studies, under half of the missing clones stem from an unresolved V gene, and the remainder is unexplained. V and J calls and clone size are those listed in that table; D and trimming were worked out from the DNA. Across this sample there are roughly 250,000 clones, with just under 90% seen only once. The top ten clonotypes cover 3% to 4.5% of the sample.

The sequenced sample consisted of peripheral blood. The receptor was derived from a woman in her thirties or forties with acute or convalescent COVID-19. The chain is made from TRBV6-6 and TRBJ1-2; there is no confident call for the D gene. CDR3 region: CASNLLTREYGYTF. The DNA reads TGTGCCAGCAACCTATTGACGCGGGAGTATGGCTACACCTTC.